This record looks at one T cell receptor beta chain sequence and its context. The antigen is unknown. Only in-frame clones appear in the TCRdb table, and some are missing; sequencing was by immunoSEQ multiplex PCR. The profile shows roughly 70,000 clones, 85% of them singletons. These data are taken from a study of T cell responses to AZD1222 COVID-19 vaccine. Study-level findings and limits: Dominant CD4 TCR responses targeted spike regions 160-218 and 743-854.

This CDR3 has 12 residues. Trimming took 0 bases from V and 6 from J, leaving 5 bases between them. Germline CDR1 is SGHRS and CDR2 is YFSETQ. Sequenced material: peripheral blood, taken on day 0 of AZD1222 vaccination. The J gene is TRBJ2-3, the V gene TRBV5-1; D call uncertain. This clonotype originated in an adult in good health. CDR3 residues: CASSLAGDTQYF. As DNA, the CDR3 is TGCGCCAGCAGCTTGGCCGGGGATACGCAGTATTTT.